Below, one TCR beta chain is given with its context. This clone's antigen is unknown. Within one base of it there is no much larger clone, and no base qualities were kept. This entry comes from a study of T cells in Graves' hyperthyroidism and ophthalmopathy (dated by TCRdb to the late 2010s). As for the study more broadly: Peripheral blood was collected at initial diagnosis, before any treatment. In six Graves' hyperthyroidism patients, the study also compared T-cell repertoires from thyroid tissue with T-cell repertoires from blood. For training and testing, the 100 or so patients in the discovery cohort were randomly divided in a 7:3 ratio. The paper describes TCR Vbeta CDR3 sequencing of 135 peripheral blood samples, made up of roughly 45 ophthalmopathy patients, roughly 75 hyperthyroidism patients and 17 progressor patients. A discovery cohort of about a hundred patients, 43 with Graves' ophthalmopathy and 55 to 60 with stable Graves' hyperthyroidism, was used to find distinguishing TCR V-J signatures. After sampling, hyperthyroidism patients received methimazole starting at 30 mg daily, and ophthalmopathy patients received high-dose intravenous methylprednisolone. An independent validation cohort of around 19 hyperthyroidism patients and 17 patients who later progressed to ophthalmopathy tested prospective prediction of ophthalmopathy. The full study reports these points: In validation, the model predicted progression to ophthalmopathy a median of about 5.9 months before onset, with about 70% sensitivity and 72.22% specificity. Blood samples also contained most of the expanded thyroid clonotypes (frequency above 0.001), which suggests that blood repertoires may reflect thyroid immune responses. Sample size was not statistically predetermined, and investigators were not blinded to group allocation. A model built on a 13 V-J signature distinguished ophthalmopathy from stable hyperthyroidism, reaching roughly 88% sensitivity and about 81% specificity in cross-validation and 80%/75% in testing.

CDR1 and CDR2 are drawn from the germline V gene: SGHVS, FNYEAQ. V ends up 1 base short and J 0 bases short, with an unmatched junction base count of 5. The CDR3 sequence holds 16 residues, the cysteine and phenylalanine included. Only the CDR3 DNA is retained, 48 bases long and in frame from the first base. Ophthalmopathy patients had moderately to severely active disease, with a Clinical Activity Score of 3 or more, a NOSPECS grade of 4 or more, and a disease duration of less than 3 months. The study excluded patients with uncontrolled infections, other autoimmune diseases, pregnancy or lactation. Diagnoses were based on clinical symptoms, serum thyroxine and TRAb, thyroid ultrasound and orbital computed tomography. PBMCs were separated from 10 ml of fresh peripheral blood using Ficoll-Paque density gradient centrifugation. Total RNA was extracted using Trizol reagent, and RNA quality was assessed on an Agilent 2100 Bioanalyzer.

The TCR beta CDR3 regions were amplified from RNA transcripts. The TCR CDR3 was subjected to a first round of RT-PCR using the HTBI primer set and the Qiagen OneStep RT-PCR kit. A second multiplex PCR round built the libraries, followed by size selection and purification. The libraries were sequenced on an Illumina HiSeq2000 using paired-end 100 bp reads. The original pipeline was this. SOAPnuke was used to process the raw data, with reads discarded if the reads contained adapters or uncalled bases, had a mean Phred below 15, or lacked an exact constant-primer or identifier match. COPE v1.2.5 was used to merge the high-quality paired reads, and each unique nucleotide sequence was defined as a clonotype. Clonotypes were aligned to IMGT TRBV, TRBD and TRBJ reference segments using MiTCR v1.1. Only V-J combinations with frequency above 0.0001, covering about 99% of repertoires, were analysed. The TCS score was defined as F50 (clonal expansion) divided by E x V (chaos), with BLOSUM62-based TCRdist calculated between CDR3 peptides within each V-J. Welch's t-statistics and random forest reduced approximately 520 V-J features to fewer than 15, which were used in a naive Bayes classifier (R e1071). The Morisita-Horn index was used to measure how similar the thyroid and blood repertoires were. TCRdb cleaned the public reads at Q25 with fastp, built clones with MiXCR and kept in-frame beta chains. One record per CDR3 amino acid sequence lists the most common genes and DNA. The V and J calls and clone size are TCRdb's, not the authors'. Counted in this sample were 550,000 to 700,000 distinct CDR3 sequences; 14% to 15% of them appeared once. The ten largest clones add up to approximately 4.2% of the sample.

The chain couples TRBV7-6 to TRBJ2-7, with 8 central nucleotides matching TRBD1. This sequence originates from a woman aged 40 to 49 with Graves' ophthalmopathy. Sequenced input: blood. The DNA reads TGTGCCAGCAGCTTAGAGTGGACAGGGATCTCCTACGAGCAGTACTTC. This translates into CASSLEWTGISYEQYF.